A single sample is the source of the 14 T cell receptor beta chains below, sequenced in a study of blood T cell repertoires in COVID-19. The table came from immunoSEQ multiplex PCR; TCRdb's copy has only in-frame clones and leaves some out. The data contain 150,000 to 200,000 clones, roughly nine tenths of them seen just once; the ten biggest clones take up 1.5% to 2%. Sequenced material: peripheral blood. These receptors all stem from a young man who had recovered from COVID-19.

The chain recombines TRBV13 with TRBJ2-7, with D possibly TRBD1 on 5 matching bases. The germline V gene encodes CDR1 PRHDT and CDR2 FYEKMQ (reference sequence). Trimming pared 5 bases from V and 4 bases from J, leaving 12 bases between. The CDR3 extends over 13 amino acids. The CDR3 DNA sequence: TGTGCCAGCAGCCGTAGGGGCAAGTACGAGCAGTACTTC. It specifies CASSRRGKYEQYF.

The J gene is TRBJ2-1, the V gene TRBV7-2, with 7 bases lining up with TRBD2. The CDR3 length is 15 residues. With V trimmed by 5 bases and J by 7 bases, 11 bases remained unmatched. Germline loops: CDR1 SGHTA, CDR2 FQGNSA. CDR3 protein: CASSPSIAGENEQFF. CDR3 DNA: TGTGCCAGCAGCCCCTCGATCGCGGGAGAGAATGAGCAGTTCTTC.

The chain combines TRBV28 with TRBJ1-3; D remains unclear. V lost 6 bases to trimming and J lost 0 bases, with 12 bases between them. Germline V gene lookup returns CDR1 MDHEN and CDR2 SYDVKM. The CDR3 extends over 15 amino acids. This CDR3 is CASSRRHISGNTIYF. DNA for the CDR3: TGTGCCAGCAGCCGCAGGCATATCTCTGGAAACACCATATATTTT.

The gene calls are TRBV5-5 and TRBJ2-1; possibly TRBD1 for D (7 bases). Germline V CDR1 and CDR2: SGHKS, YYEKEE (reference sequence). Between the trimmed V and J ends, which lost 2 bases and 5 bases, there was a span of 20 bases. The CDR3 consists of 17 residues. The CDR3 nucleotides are TGTGCCAGCAGCTTAGGGGTTCATACAGGGGAGGACAATGAGCAGTTCTTC. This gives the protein CASSLGVHTGEDNEQFF.

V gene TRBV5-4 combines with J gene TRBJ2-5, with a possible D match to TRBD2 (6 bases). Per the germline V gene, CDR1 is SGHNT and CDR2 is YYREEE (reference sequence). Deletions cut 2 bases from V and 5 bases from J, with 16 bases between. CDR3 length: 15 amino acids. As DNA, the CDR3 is TGTGCCAGCAGCTTACCGACTAGTGGGGGGGAGACCCAGTACTTC. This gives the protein CASSLPTSGGETQYF. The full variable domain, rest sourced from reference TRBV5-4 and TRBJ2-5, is ETGVTQSPTHLIKTRGQQVTLRCSSQSGHNTVSWYQQALGQGPQFIFQYYREEENGRGNFPPRFSGLQFPNYSSELNVNALELDDSALYLCASSLPTSGGETQYFGPGTRLLVL.

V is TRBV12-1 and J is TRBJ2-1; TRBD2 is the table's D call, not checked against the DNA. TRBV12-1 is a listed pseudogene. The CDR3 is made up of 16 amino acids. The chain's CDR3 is CASSFDGGEGYNEQFF. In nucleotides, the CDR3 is TGTGCCAGCAGCTTTGATGGCGGGGAAGGCTACAATGAGCAGTTCTTC.

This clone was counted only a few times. CDR3 coding DNA: TGTGCCAGCAGTTACTCGACAGCCAACACCGGGGAGCTGTTTTTT. Encoded protein: CASSYSTANTGELFF. V and J are TRBV6-6 and TRBJ2-2; tentative D call: TRBD1 (5 bases). The CDR3 consists of 15 residues. Germline CDR1 reads MNHNY; CDR2 reads SVGAGI (reference sequence). V dropped 0 bases and J dropped 2 bases, with 7 bases sitting between them.

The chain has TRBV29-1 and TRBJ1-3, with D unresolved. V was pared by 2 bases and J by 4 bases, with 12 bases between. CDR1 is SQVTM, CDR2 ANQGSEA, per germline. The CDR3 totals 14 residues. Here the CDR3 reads CSVEKPSSGNTIYF. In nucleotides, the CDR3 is TGCAGCGTTGAAAAGCCCTCTTCCGGAAACACCATATATTTT.

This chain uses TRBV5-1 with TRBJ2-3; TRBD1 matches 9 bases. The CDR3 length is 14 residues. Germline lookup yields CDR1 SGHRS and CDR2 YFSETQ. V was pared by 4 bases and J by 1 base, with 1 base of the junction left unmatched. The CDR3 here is CASSRTGGTDTQYF. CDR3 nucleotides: TGCGCCAGCAGCCGGACAGGGGGCACAGATACGCAGTATTTT.

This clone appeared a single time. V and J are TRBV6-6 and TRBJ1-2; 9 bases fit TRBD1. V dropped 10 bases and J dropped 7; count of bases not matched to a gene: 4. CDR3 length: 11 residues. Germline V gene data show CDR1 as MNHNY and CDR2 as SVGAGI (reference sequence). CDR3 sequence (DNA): TGTGCCACCCGACAGGGGGTTGGCTACACCTTC. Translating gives CATRQGVGYTF.

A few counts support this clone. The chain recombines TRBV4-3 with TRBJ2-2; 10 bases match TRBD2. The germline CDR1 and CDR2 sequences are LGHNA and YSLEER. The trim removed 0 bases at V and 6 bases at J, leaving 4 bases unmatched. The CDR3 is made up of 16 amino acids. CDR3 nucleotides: TGCGCCAGCAGCCAAGATCTAAGCGGGAGGGCCGGGGAGCTGTTTTTT. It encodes CASSQDLSGRAGELFF.

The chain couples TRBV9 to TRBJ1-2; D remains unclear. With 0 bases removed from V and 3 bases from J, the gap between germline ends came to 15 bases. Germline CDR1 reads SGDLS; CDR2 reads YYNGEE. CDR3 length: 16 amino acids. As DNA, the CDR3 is TGTGCCAGCAGCGTAGGACCCGAGGAGGAGGACTATGGCTACACCTTC. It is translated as CASSVGPEEEDYGYTF.

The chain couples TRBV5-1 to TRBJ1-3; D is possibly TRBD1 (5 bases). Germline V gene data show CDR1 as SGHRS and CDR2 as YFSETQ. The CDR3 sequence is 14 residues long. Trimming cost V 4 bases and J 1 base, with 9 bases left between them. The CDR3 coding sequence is TGCGCCAGCAGCCTCTCAGGGTCTGGAAACACCATATATTTT. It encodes CASSLSGSGNTIYF.

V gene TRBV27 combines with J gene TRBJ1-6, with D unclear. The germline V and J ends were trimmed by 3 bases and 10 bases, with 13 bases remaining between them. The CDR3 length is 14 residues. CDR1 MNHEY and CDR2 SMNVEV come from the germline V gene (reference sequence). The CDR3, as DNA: TGTGCCAGCAGTTTTGGGCAGGCCGCCTCACCCCTCCACTTT. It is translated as CASSFGQAASPLHF.